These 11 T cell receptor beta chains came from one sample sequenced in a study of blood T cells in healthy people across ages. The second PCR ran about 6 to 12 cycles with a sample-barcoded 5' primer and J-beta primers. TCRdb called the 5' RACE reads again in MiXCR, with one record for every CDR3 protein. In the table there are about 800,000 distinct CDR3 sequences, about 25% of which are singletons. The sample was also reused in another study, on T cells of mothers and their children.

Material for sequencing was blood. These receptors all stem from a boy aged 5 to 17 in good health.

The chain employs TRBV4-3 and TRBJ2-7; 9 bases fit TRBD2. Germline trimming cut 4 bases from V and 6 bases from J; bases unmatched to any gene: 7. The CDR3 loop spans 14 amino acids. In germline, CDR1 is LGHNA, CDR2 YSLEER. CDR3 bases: TGCGCCAGCAGCCGCGTAGCGGGAGTCCCCGAGCAGTACTTC. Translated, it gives CASSRVAGVPEQYF.

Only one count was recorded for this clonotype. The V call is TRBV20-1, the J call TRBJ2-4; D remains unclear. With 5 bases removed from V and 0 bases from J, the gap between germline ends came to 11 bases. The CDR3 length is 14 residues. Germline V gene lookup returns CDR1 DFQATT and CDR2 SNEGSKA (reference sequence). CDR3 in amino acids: CSAGRSGAKNIQYF. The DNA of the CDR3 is TGCAGTGCTGGGCGCTCGGGAGCCAAAAACATTCAGTACTTC.

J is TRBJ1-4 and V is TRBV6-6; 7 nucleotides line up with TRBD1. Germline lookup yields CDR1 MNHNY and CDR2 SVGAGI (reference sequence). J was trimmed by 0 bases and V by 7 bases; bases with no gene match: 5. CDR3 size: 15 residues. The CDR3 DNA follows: TGTGCCAGCACCCGACAGGGCGCAACTAATGAAAAACTGTTTTTT. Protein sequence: CASTRQGATNEKLFF.

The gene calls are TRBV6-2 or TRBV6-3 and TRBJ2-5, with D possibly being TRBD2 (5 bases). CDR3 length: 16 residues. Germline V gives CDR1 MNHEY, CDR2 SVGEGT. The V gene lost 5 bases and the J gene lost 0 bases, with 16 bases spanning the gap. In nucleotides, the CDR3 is TGTGCCAGCAGTAGGACTGCCGGCCCCTACCAAGAGACCCAGTACTTC. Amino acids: CASSRTAGPYQETQYF.

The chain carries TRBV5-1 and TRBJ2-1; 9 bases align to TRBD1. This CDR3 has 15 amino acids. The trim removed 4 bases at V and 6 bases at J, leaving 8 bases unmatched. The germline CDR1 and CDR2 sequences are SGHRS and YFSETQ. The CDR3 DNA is TGCGCCAGCAGCGACGGACAGGGGCCGGTCAATGAGCAGTTCTTC. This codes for CASSDGQGPVNEQFF.

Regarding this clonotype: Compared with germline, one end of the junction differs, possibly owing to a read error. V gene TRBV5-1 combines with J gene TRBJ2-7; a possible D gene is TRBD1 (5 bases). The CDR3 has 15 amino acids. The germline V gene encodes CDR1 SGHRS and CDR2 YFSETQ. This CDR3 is CASNLISEGAYEQYF. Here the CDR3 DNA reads TGCGCCAGCAACTTGATTAGTGAAGGGGCCTACGAGCAGTACTTC.

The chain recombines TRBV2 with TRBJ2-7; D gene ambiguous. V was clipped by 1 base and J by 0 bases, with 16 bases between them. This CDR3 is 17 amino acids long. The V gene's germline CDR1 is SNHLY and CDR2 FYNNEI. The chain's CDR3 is CASSEGVRAASSYEQYF. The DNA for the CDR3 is TGTGCCAGCAGTGAAGGGGTTAGGGCTGCTAGCTCCTACGAGCAGTACTTC.

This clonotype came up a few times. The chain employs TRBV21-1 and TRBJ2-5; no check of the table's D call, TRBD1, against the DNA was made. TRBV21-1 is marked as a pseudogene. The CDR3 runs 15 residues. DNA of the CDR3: TGTGCCAGCAGCAAAAACAGGGGTCCCCAAGAGACCCAGTACTTC. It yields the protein CASSKNRGPQETQYF.

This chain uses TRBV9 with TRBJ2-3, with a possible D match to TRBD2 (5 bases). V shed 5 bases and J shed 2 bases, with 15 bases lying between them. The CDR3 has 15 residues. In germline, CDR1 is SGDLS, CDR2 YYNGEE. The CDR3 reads CASSYEDFATDTQYF. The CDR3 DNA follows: TGTGCCAGCAGTTATGAGGACTTTGCCACAGATACGCAGTATTTT.

The CDR3 bases are TGTGCCAGCAGTTATGGGACAGGGCGCAAAGAGACCCAGTACTTC. Translation gives CASSYGTGRKETQYF. This chain connects TRBV28 to TRBJ2-5, with 9 bases identical to TRBD1. The CDR3 has 15 residues. Losses at the gene ends were 4 bases for V and 3 bases for J; bases not matched to a gene: 6. Per the germline V gene, CDR1 is MDHEN and CDR2 is SYDVKM.

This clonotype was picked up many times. This CDR3 reads CASSLRGAENEKLFF. The DNA of the CDR3 is TGCGCCAGCAGCTTGAGAGGGGCAGAAAATGAAAAACTGTTTTTT. The chain employs TRBV5-1 and TRBJ1-4, with a weak D call TRBD1 (5 bases). Per germline, CDR1 SGHRS and CDR2 YFSETQ. The CDR3 is 15 residues long. The germline V and J ends were trimmed by 1 base and 5 bases, with 12 bases remaining between them. Variable domain in full (rest from reference TRBV5-1 and TRBJ1-4): KAGVTQTPRYLIKTRGQQVTLSCSPISGHRSVSWYQQTPGQGLQFLFEYFSETQRNKGNFPGRFSGRQFSNSRSEMNVSTLELGDSALYLCASSLRGAENEKLFFGSGTQLSVL.